What follows is one TCR beta chain and its context. The data belong to a study of blood T cells in healthy people across ages. Combining a sample-barcoded 5' primer with a J-beta primer mix, a second PCR ran for 7 to 11 cycles. Samples each returned at least 2.5 million CDR3-containing paired-end reads. TCRdb re-called the 5' RACE reads with MiXCR, one entry per CDR3 protein. The sample lists approximately 1,100,000 distinct CDR3 sequences, under 45% occurring once. The ends were cut back, 1 base at V and 5 bases at J, with 14 bases in the middle. In germline, CDR1 is KGHSH, CDR2 LQKENI. The CDR3 runs to 15 residues.

The source material was blood. This sequence joins TRBV18 and TRBJ2-5; tentatively, D is TRBD1 (5 bases). The TCR was taken from a woman aged 55 to 70 in good health. In nucleotides, the CDR3 is TGTGCCAGCTCACCACGCAGTGGGGCTTCGGAGACCCAGTACTTC. Translated: CASSPRSGASETQYF.